This T cell receptor (beta chain) was found in a study of blood T cell repertoires in COVID-19. Study at large: Acute and convalescent COVID-19 specimens originated in the United States, Italy and Spain.

Method: immunoSEQ multiplex PCR; TCRdb's copy keeps in-frame clones and lacks some. The sample yields about 71,000 clones, just under 85% seen once. J was trimmed by 3 bases and V by 5 bases; bases with no gene match: 10. The CDR3 consists of 18 residues. Germline CDR1 SGHTA, CDR2 FQGTGA. The genes are TRBV7-3 and TRBJ2-1, with 13 nucleotides matching TRBD2. The sequence was collected from a man between 65 and 79 years old with acute or convalescent COVID-19. The sample was peripheral blood. CDR3 nucleotides: TGTGCCAGCAGCCCTATCGTTGGACTAGCGGGAGACTACAATGAGCAGTTCTTC. It yields the protein CASSPIVGLAGDYNEQFF.